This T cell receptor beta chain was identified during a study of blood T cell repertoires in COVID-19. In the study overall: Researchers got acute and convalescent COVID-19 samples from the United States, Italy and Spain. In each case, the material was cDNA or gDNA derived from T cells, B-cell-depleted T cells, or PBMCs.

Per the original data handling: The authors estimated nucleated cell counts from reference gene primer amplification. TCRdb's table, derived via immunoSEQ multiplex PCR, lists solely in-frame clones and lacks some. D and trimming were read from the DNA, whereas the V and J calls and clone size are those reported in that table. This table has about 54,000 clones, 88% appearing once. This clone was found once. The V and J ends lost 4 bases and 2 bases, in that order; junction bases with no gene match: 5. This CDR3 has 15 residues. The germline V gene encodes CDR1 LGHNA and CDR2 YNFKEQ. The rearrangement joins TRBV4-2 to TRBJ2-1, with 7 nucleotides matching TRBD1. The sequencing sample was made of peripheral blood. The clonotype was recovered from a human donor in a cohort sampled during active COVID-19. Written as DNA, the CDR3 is TGTGCCAGCAGCCTCAGACAGGGTACCTACAATGAGCAGTTCTTC. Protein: CASSLRQGTYNEQFF.